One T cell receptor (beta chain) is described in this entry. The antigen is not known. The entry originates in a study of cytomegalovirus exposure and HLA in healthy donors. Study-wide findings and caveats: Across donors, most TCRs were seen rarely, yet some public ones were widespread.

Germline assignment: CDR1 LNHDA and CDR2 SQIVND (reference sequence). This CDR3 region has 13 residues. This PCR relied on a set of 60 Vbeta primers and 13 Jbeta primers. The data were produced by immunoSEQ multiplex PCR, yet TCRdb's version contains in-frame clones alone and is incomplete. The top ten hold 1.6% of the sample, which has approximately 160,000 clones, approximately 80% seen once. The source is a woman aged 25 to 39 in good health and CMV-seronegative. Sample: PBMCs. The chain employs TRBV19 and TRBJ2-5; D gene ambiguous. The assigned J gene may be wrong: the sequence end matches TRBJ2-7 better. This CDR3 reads CASRAESSYEQYF. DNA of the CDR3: TGTGCCAGTAGAGCTGAGAGCTCCTACGAGCAGTACTTC.